This T cell receptor (beta chain) was documented in a study of cytomegalovirus exposure and HLA in healthy donors. Study background: Unique TCR beta sequences numbering 120 million or so came from approximately 180 million T cells in an earlier analysis.

Concerning this clone: As yet, its antigen is unknown.

Regarding the study as a whole: Investigators reported more than 150 TCR beta chains as tied to cytomegalovirus.

Healthy bone marrow donors made up the donor group. PCR was performed using 60 Vbeta and 13 Jbeta primers. The method was immunoSEQ multiplex PCR; TCRdb's version includes in-frame clones alone and lacks a portion of them. The data show 160,000 or so clones, approximately 81% seen once. This CDR3 has 12 residues. Per the germline V gene, CDR1 is SNHLY and CDR2 is FYNNEI. Trimming stripped 7 bases from V and 1 base from J, with 7 bases between. Input material: PBMCs. The TCR comes from a woman in her thirties in good health and CMV-seropositive. This chain joins TRBV2 and TRBJ1-2; D is unclear. The CDR3 loop reads CASKPSNYGYTF. The DNA of the CDR3 is TGTGCCAGCAAACCCAGTAACTATGGCTACACCTTC. The full variable domain, rest sourced from reference TRBV2 and TRBJ1-2, is EPEVTQTPSHQVTQMGQEVILRCVPISNHLYFYWYRQILGQKVEFLVSFYNNEISEKSEIFDDQFSVERPDGSNFTLKIRSTKLEDSAMYFCASKPSNYGYTFGSGTRLTVV.